This T cell receptor beta chain was retrieved from a study of blood T cell repertoires in COVID-19. In the study overall: The study drew acute and convalescent COVID-19 samples from the United States, Italy and Spain. T cells, B-cell-depleted T cells, or PBMCs provided the cDNA or gDNA that served as material.

V was trimmed by 1 base and J by 3 bases, leaving 12 bases between them. The germline gives CDR1 SGHTA, CDR2 FQGNSA. This CDR3 has 15 residues. In the authors' methods: For nucleated cells, counts were estimated from reference gene primer amplification. Generated by immunoSEQ multiplex PCR, the TCRdb table keeps only in-frame clones and is missing some. That table is the source of V, J and clone size, and D and trimming were worked out from the DNA. The data contain 410,000 or so clones, around 89% of them singletons. Sequences were obtained from peripheral blood. This clonotype was sampled from a woman aged 40 to 50 with COVID-19, enrolled during active disease. The rearrangement joins TRBV7-2 to TRBJ1-1; no firm D call. CDR3 loop: CASSLGREIHTEAFF. The DNA for the CDR3 is TGTGCCAGCAGCTTAGGGCGGGAGATTCACACTGAAGCTTTCTTT.